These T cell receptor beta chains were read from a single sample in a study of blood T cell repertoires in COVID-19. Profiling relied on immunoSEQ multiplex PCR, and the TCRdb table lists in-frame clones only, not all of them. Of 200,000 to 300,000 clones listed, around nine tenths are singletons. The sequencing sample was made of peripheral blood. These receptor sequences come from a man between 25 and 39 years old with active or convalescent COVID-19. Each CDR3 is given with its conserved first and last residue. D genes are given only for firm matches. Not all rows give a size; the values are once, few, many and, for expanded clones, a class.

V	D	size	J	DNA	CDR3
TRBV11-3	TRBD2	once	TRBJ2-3	TGTGCCAGCAGCTTAGGACTAGCGGGAGCAGATACGCAGTATTTT	CASSLGLAGADTQYF
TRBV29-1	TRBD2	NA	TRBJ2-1	TGCAGCGTTCTGTTGAGCGGGGGCGGGGATGAGCAGTTCTTC	CSVLLSGGGDEQFF
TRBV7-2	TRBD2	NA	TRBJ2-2	TGTGCCAGCAGCTTCGTAGCGGGGGGGCCGGGGACCGGGGAGCTGTTTTTT	CASSFVAGGPGTGELFF
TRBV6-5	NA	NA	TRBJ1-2	TGTGCCAGCCGTCCATTCACCGGTCACTATGGCTACACCTTC	CASRPFTGHYGYTF
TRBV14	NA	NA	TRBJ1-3	TGTGCCAGCAGCCATTCATTCGGGTTTAGCTCTGGAAACACCATATATTTT	CASSHSFGFSSGNTIYF
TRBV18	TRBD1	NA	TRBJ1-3	TGTGCCAGCTCACCCGGAGGGGGCCTAAGAAACACCATATATTTT	CASSPGGGLRNTIYF
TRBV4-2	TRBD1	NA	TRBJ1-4	TGTGCCAGCAGCCAATCGGACAGGGAAAATGAAAAACTGTTTTTT	CASSQSDRENEKLFF
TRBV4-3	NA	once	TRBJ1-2	TGCGCCAGCAGCCCCAGCACAGATAACTATGGCTACACCTTC	CASSPSTDNYGYTF
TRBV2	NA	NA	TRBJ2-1	TGTGCCAGCAGTGAAACCGGGACCGCGCTTCGGTGGGAGACTAGGGGATACAATGAGCAGTTCTTC	CASSETGTALRWETRGYNEQFF
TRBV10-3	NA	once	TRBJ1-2	TGTGCCATTGCCCAGGGAGGTGGACGTGGCTACACCTTC	CAIAQGGGRGYTF
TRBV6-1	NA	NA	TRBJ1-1	TGTGCCAGCAGTGAACAGGGATGGGCCACTGAAGCTTTCTTT	CASSEQGWATEAFF
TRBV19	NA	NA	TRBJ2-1	TGTGCCAGTAGTGTCAGCGATTCCTCCTACAATGAGCAGTTCTTC	CASSVSDSSYNEQFF
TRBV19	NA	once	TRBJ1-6	TGTGCCACCGGACTGGAAAATTCACCCCTCCACTTT	CATGLENSPLHF
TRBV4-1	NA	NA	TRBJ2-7	TGCGCCAGTGGGAGACTAGGTTCCCTCTTAGATCAAGCGCAGTACTTC	CASGRLGSLLDQAQYF
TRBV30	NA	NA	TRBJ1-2	TGTGCCTGGAGCGGCGGGGGTGAGCTCAACTATGGCTACACCTTC	CAWSGGGELNYGYTF
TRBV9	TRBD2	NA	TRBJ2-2	TGTGCCAGCAGCGTATATAGCGGGGGGGCCCAAGCCGGGGAGCTGTTTTTT	CASSVYSGGAQAGELFF
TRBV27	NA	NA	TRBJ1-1	TGTGCCAGCAGTATACAGGCAACGAGGACTGAAGCTTTCTTT	CASSIQATRTEAFF
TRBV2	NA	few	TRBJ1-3	TGTGCCAGCAGTGGACTGACAGTCTCTGGAAACACCATATATTTT	CASSGLTVSGNTIYF
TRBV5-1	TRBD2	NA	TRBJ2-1	TGCGCCAGCATAAAGACTAGCGGGGAGTTTAATGAGCAGTTCTTC	CASIKTSGEFNEQFF
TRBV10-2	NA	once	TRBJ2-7	TGCGCCAGCAGTGAGTCGGTCCAAGGAGCCTACGAGCAGTACTTC	CASSESVQGAYEQYF
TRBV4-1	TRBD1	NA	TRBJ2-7	TGCGCCAGCAGCCAAGGATACAGGGGCTACGAGCAGTACTTC	CASSQGYRGYEQYF
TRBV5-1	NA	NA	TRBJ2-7	TGCGCCAGCAGCTCTGGGGCAACCTACGAGCAGTACTTC	CASSSGATYEQYF
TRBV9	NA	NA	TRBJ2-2	TGTGCCAGCAATACCCCCGGGACAATGAACACCGGGGAGCTGTTTTTT	CASNTPGTMNTGELFF
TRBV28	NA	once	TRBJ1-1	TGTGCCAGCAGACTACGAGGCATCAGCACTGAAGCTTTCTTT	CASRLRGISTEAFF
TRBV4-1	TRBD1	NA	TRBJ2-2	TGCGCCAGCAGCCAAGATGACGACAGGGTCGGCGGGGAGCTGTTTTTT	CASSQDDDRVGGELFF
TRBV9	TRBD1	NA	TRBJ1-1	TGTGCCAGCAGCGTGGGACAGTCGAACACTGAAGCTTTCTTT	CASSVGQSNTEAFF
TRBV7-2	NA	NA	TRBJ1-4	TGTGCCAGCAGCTTAACTTTTCCCCGTGAAAAACTGTTTTTT	CASSLTFPREKLFF
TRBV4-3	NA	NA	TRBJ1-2	TGCGCCAGCAGCGGGAACAGGTGGAACTATGGCTACACCTTC	CASSGNRWNYGYTF
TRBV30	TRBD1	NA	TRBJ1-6	TGTGCCTGGAAGCCCCTTGACAGGGGGCAATCACCCCTCCACTTT	CAWKPLDRGQSPLHF
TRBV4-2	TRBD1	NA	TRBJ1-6	TGTGCCAGCAGCCAGGTCCACAGGGGGAGCTCCTATAATTCACCCCTCCACTTT	CASSQVHRGSSYNSPLHF
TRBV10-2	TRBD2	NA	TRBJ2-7	TGCGCCAGCAGTGAGTCGGGAGGGTACCACGAGCAGTACTTC	CASSESGGYHEQYF
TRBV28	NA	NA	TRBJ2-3	TGTGCCAGTAGGATCGGTGGGTCGGGGAGCACAGATACGCAGTATTTT	CASRIGGSGSTDTQYF
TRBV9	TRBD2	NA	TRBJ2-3	TGTGCCAGCAGCACCAAAGCGGGGGGGAGCACAGATACGCAGTATTTT	CASSTKAGGSTDTQYF
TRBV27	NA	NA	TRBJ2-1	TGTGCCAGCAGTTCCCAGGGGATCGAGCAGTTCTTC	CASSSQGIEQFF
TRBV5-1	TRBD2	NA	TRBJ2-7	TGCGCCAGCAGCTTGGCCCGGCGGGGGGACGAGCAGTACTTC	CASSLARRGDEQYF
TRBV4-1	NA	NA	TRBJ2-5	TGCGCCAGCAGCCAAGCGAACGTCGGAGTACGACAAGAGACCCAGTACTTC	CASSQANVGVRQETQYF
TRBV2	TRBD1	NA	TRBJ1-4	TGTGCCAGCTCGGGACAGCAGCTAACTAATGAAAAACTGTTTTTT	CASSGQQLTNEKLFF
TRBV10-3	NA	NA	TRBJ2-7	TGTGCCATCAGTGAGTCGTCTCAGGGTAACGAGCAGTACTTC	CAISESSQGNEQYF
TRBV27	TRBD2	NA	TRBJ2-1	TGTGCCAGCAGTTTTAGCGGGGGGGCATACAATGAGCAGTTCTTC	CASSFSGGAYNEQFF
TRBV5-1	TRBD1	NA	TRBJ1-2	TGCGCCAGCAGCTTGGGACCGCGACAGGGGTTTTACGATGGCTACACCTTC	CASSLGPRQGFYDGYTF
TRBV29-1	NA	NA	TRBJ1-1	TGCAGCGTGAAGACAGACATGAACACTGAAGCTTTCTTT	CSVKTDMNTEAFF
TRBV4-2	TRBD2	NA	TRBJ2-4	TGTGCCAGCAGCCAATATACTAGCGGGGGGGCAATGGACATTCAGTACTTC	CASSQYTSGGAMDIQYF
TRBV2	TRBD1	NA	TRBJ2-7	TGTGCCAGCAGGGGACAGGGAATGCCTCCCGAGCAGTACTTC	CASRGQGMPPEQYF
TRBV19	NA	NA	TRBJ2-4	TGTGCCAGTAGCACAGGGTGGGACATTCAGTACTTC	CASSTGWDIQYF
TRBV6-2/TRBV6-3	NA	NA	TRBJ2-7	TGTGCCAGCAGACCTAGGGACGGGAGTCGCTACGAGCAGTACTTC	CASRPRDGSRYEQYF
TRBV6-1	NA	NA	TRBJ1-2	TGTGCCAGCAGTGAAGCGACCGGGAACCGCTACTATGGCTACACCTTC	CASSEATGNRYYGYTF
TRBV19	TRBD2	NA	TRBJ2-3	TGTGCCACGACCCCGGGACTAGCGTACAGAGATACGCAGTATTTT	CATTPGLAYRDTQYF
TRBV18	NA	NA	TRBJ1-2	TGTGCCAGCTCACCACCCGGACAGTGGTGGGGGGGCTACACCTTC	CASSPPGQWWGGYTF
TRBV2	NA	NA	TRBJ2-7	TGTGCCAGCGTCAGTGATTTCTACGAGCAGTACTTC	CASVSDFYEQYF
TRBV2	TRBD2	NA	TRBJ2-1	TGTGCCAGCGGACCAACTAGCGGCTCAAAAAACAATGAGCAGTTCTTC	CASGPTSGSKNNEQFF
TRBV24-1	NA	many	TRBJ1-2	TGTGCCACCAGTGATGGGACAAGCTGGACCTTC	CATSDGTSWTF
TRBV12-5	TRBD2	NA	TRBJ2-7	TGTGCTAGTTTTGGGGGGGACGAGCAGTACTTC	CASFGGDEQYF
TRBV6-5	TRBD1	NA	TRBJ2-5	TGTGCCAGCACTTCCCCGGGACAGGAAGAGACCCAGTACTTC	CASTSPGQEETQYF
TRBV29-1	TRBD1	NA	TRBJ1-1	TGCAGCGTTGAAACCTACACCCAGGGGGCGGCTTTCTTT	CSVETYTQGAAFF
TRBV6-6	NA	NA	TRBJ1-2	TGTGCCAGCAGTGGCACAGCTGTCTATGGCTACACCTTC	CASSGTAVYGYTF
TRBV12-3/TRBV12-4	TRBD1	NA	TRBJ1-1	TGTGCCAGCAGTTGGACAGGGCGGACTGAAGCTTTCTTT	CASSWTGRTEAFF
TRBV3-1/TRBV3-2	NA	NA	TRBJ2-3	TGTGCCAGCAGCCAAGACTTTACGCAGTATTTT	CASSQDFTQYF